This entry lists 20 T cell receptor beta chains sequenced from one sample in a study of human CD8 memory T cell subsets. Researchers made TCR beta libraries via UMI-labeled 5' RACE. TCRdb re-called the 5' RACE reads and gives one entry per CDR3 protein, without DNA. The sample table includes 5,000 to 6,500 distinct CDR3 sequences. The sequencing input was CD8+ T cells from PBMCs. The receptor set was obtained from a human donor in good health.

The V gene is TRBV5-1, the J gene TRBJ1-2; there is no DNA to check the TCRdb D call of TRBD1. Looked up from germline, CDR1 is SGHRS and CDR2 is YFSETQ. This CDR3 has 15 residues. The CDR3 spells CASSLDEDRVGGYTF.

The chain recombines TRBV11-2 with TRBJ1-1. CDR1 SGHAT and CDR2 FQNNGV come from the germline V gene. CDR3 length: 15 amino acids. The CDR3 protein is CASSSGVWVNTEAFF. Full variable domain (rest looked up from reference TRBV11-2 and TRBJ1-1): EAGVAQSPRYKIIEKRQSVAFWCNPISGHATLYWYQQILGQGPKLLIQFQNNGVVDDSQLPKDRFSAERLKGVDSTLKIQPAKLEDSAVYLCASSSGVWVNTEAFFGQGTRLTVV.

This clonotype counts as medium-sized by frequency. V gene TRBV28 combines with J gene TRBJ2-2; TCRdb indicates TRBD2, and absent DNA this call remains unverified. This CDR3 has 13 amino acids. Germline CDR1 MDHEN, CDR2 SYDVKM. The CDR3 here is CASSKLATGELFF.

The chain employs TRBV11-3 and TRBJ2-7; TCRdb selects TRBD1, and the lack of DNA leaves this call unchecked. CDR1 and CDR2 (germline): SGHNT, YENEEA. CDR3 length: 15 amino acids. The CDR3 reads CASSPEGTPSYEQYF. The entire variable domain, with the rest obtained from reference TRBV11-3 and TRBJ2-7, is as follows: EAGVVQSPRYKIIEKKQPVAFWCNPISGHNTLYWYLQNLGQGPELLIRYENEEAVDDSQLPKDRFSAERLKGVDSTLKIQPAELGDSAVYLCASSPEGTPSYEQYFGPGTRLTVT.

CDR3 loop: CASSPGTTAPGELFF. V gene TRBV2 combines with J gene TRBJ2-2; with no DNA, the TCRdb D assignment of TRBD2 cannot be verified. This CDR3 has 15 amino acids. CDR1 is SNHLY and CDR2 is FYNNEI in the germline V gene.

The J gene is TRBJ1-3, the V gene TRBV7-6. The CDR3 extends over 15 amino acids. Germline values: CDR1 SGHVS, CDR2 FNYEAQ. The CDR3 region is CASSYTDGPGNTIYF.

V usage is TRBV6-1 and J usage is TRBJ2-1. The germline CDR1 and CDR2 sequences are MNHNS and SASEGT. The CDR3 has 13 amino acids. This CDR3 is CASRVSSYNEQFF.

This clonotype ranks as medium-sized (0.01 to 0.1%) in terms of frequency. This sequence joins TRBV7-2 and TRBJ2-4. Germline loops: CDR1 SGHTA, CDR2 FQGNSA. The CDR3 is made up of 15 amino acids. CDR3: CASSQPVLAKNIQYF.

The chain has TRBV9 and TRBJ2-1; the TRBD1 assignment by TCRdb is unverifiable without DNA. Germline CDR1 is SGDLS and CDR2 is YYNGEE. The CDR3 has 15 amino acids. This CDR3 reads CASSPRSKGANEQFF.

CDR3 residues: CASSAPGLQGREQYF. The J gene is TRBJ2-7, the V gene TRBV5-1; TCRdb indicates TRBD2, and absent DNA this call remains unverified. Germline V CDR1 and CDR2: SGHRS, YFSETQ. This CDR3 comprises 15 residues.

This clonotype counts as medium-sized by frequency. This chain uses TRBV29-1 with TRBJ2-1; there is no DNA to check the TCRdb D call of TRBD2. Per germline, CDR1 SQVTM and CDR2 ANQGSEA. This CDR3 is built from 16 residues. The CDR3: CSVEDDSGRAGNEQFF.

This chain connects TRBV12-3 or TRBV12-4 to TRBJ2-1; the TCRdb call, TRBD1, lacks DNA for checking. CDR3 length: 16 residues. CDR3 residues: CASSLERTGVFNEQFF.

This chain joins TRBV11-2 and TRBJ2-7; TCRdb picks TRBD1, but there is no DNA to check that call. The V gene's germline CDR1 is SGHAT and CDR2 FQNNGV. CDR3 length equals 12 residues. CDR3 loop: CASSRQGDEQYF.

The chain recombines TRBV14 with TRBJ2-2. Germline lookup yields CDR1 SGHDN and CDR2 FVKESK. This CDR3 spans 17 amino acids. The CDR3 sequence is CASSQDFRQHNTGELFF. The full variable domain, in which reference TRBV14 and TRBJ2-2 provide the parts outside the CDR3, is EAGVTQFPSHSVIEKGQTVTLRCDPISGHDNLYWYRRVMGKEIKFLLHFVKESKQDESGMPNNRFLAERTGGTYSTLKVQPAELEDSGVYFCASSQDFRQHNTGELFFGEGSRLTVL.

The CDR3: CASSLGRGGPITYEQYF. The chain links TRBV5-1 to TRBJ2-7; TCRdb lists TRBD1, though no DNA is available to test this call. The germline V gene has CDR1 SGHRS and CDR2 YFSETQ. The CDR3 is 17 residues long.

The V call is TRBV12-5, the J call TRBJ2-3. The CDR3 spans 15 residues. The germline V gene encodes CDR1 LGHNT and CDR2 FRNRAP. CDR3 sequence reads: CASGLAQTSTDTQYF.

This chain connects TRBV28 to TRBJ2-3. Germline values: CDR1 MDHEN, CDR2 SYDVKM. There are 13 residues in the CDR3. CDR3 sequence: CASSFAEPDTQYF.

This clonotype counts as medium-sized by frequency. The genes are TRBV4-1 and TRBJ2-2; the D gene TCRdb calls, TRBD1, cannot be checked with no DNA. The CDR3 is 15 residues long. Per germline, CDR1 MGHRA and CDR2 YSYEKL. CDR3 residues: CASSQEQGSTGELFF.

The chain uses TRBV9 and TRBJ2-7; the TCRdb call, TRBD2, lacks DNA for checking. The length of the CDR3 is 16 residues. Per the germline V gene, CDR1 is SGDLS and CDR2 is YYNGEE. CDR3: CASSVTGEASSYEQYF.

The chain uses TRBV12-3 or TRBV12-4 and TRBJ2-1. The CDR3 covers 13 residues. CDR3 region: CASSHPVGNEQFF.